Listed here is a single TCR beta chain. Its antigen is still unknown. This record comes from a study of T cell responses to AZD1222 COVID-19 vaccine. The CDR3 is made up of 15 amino acids. Study-level points and caveats: Along spike, vaccine-associated CD4 TCRs were found throughout, with dominance at 160-218 and 743-854. Reports indicate that nearly half of spike-specific TCRs are directed at unmutated variant regions. Donors were mostly white British, more females; clonal diversity possibly underestimated. Baseline antibody screening turned up just five to seven seropositive AZD1222 recipients.

Generated by immunoSEQ multiplex PCR, the TCRdb table keeps only in-frame clones and is missing some. The profile shows about 180,000 clones, 90% of them singletons. Sequencing used peripheral blood, obtained on day 0 of AZD1222 vaccination. The genes are TRBV21-1 and TRBJ2-2; TRBD2 is the table's D call and was not checked against the DNA. TRBV21-1 is classified as a pseudogene. This clonotype was sampled from an adult in good health. The CDR3 region is CARVVLADHTGELFF. The DNA of the CDR3 is TGTGCCAGAGTGGTTCTAGCGGATCACACCGGGGAGCTGTTTTTT.